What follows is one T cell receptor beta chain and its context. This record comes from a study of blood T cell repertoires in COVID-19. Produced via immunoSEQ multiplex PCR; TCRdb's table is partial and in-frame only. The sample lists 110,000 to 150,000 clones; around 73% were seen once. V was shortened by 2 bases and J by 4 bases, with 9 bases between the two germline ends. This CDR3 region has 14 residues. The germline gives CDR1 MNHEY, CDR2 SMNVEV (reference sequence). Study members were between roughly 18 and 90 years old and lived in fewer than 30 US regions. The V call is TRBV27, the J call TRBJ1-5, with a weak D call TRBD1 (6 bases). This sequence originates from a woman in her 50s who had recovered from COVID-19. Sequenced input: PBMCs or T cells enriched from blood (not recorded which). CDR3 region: CASSLQGPNQPQHF. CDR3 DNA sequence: TGTGCCAGCAGTTTACAGGGGCCGAATCAGCCCCAGCATTTT.